One and the same sample provided the 20 T cell receptor beta chains below, sequenced in a study of human T cells and chemical hapten exposure listed by TCRdb under 2021. The method behind the library was RACE. TCRdb lists the instrument as NextSeq 500. Clones were called with MiXCR by TCRdb after fastp trimmed the public reads at Q25, and only in-frame beta chains were retained. Every distinct CDR3 protein forms one entry, paired with its most common genes and DNA. The sample records under 85,000 distinct CDR3 sequences, 10% of which are singletons. The ten largest account for 6.8% of the sample. The time point label, as the study defines it: patch test 2, 6 weeks after DPC sensitization. The treatment or condition label for this specimen denotes: therapeutic diphenylcyclopropenone sensitization with weekly scalp DPC. The sample consisted of whole blood, taken in connection with sensitization to the hapten diphenylcyclopropenone (DPC). Receptor source: a woman aged 45-65 years with alopecia areata. Some clones in this sample may be carry-over from other donors' samples.

This clonotype was recorded at least ten times. This sequence joins TRBV20-1 and TRBJ2-7; 7 bases agree with TRBD1. CDR1 is DFQATT, CDR2 SNEGSKA, per germline (reference sequence). V was pared by 8 bases and J by 6 bases, with 19 bases of the junction left unmatched. This CDR3 is 15 amino acids long. CDR3 sequence (DNA): TGCAGTACCTCACCAGAACAGGGGCGTTTGTTCGAGCAGTACTTC. As protein: CSTSPEQGRLFEQYF.

At least ten counts were recorded for this clonotype. V usage is TRBV3-1 and J usage is TRBJ2-1; 16 positions match TRBD2. Germline CDR1 reads LGHDT; CDR2 reads YNNKEL (reference sequence). Trimming at V came to 4 bases and at J to 9 bases, leaving 12 bases not matched to a gene. The CDR3 extends over 18 amino acids. This CDR3 reads CASSLLPGTSGRGSEQFF. In DNA form, the CDR3 reads TGTGCCAGCAGCCTCCTCCCCGGGACTAGCGGGAGGGGAAGTGAGCAGTTCTTC.

Many counts were recorded for this clonotype. The genes are TRBV29-1 and TRBJ1-2; 7 nucleotides agree with TRBD1. V lost 0 bases, J lost 5 bases, and 6 bases stayed unmatched. The CDR3 consists of 14 residues. Germline V gene data show CDR1 as SQVTM and CDR2 as ANQGSEA. The CDR3 loop is CSVEDRDRLYGYTF. For the CDR3, the DNA is TGCAGCGTTGAAGACCGGGACAGACTTTATGGCTACACCTTC.

The rearrangement joins TRBV18 to TRBJ2-5; no firm D call. The CDR3 totals 12 residues. The ends were cut back, 2 bases at V and 3 bases at J, with 4 bases in the middle. Germline CDR1 KGHSH, CDR2 LQKENI. The CDR3 bases are TGTGCCAGCTCACCAACCAAAGAGACCCAGTACTTC. Translating gives CASSPTKETQYF.

V gene TRBV11-2 combines with J gene TRBJ2-5, with TRBD2 identical over 8 bases. CDR1 and CDR2 (germline): SGHAT, FQNNGV. Trimming cost V 5 bases and J 2 bases; bases outside gene matches: 4. The CDR3 extends over 14 amino acids. The CDR3 protein is CASSRRLAQETQYF. CDR3 in DNA: TGTGCCAGCAGCCGACGACTAGCGCAAGAGACCCAGTACTTC.

By share of the sample, this clonotype is medium-sized. The chain couples TRBV12-3 or TRBV12-4 to TRBJ1-5; D gene uncertain. The length of the CDR3 is 13 residues. Trimming pared 5 bases from V and 3 bases from J, leaving 8 bases between. CDR3 protein: CASSRKFNQPQHF. CDR3 nucleotide sequence: TGTGCCAGCAGTCGGAAATTCAATCAGCCCCAGCATTTT.

This clonotype showed up many times. The chain links TRBV9 to TRBJ2-7; 11 bases fit TRBD2. The ends lost 0 bases at V and 6 bases at J; junction bases unmatched: 5. Germline V lookup: CDR1 SGDLS, CDR2 YYNGEE. CDR3 length equals 15 residues. CDR3 nucleotide sequence: TGTGCCAGCAGCGTAGACCTAGCGGGAGGTGCCGAGCAGTACTTC. Protein product: CASSVDLAGGAEQYF.

This clonotype was found many times. V gene TRBV6-5 combines with J gene TRBJ1-2; no clear D. The CDR3 consists of 14 residues. The V gene lost 2 bases and the J gene lost 4 bases, with 11 bases spanning the gap. Germline CDR1 MNHEY, CDR2 SVGAGI. The CDR3 region has the DNA TGTGCCAGCAGTTACCGGGAATTGGGCTATGGCTACACCTTC. It is translated as CASSYRELGYGYTF.

This clonotype was counted at least ten times. J is TRBJ2-3 and V is TRBV19; 7 nucleotides align to TRBD2. Losses at the gene ends were 7 bases for V and 1 base for J; bases not matched to a gene: 2. The CDR3 is 13 residues long. CDR1 is LNHDA and CDR2 is SQIVND in the germline V gene (reference sequence). Here the CDR3 reads CASTAGGTDTQYF. CDR3 DNA: TGTGCCAGTACGGCGGGAGGCACAGATACGCAGTATTTT.

The sample holds many counts of this clonotype. V gene TRBV24-1 combines with J gene TRBJ2-1, with D unresolved. This CDR3 is built from 15 residues. The germline gives CDR1 KGHDR, CDR2 SFDVKD. V was shortened by 3 bases and J by 3 bases, with 11 bases between the two germline ends. The CDR3 DNA reads TGTGCCACCAGTGATCAGGCGCCCCTCTACAATGAGCAGTTCTTC. Amino acids: CATSDQAPLYNEQFF.

This clonotype showed up just a few times. This sequence joins TRBV7-9 and TRBJ1-4, with a weak D call TRBD1 (6 bases). Germline CDR1 is SEHNR and CDR2 is FQNEAQ (reference sequence). There are 15 residues in the CDR3. V lost 5 bases to trimming and J lost 0 bases, with 10 bases between them. The CDR3 is CASSPNRATNEKLFF. In DNA form, the CDR3 reads TGTGCCAGCAGCCCAAACAGGGCAACTAATGAAAAACTGTTTTTT.

This clonotype was seen only a few times. This chain joins TRBV19 and TRBJ2-5; maybe TRBD1 (6 bases). CDR3 length: 16 residues. Germline V CDR1 and CDR2: LNHDA, SQIVND (reference sequence). V dropped 5 bases and J dropped 5 bases, with 21 bases sitting between them. CDR3 DNA: TGTGCCAGTAGTCCCCAACAGGGATCGGTTCAGGAGACCCAGTACTTC. It translates to CASSPQQGSVQETQYF.

The CDR3 DNA follows: TGCAGTGGCCGACGGGACTTCTACGAGCAGTACTTC. The encoded protein is CSGRRDFYEQYF. The chain links TRBV20-1 to TRBJ2-7, with D possibly TRBD2 on 6 matching bases. The CDR3 sequence is 12 residues long. Germline CDR1 and CDR2: DFQATT and SNEGSKA (reference sequence). Trimming stripped 7 bases from V and 3 bases from J, with 13 bases between.

This clonotype appeared many times. The chain couples TRBV10-3 to TRBJ1-3; TRBD1 is a possible D gene (5 bases). The CDR3 runs to 13 residues. The V and J ends lost 7 bases and 8 bases respectively, with 15 bases between them. The germline gives CDR1 ENHRY, CDR2 SYGVKD. The CDR3 DNA reads TGTGCCATCACCGCAGGTTCGGGGGACACCATATATTTT. Its translation is CAITAGSGDTIYF.

Ten or more counts support this clonotype. This rearrangement joins TRBV5-6 to TRBJ2-6, with D unresolved. V was shortened by 2 bases and J by 0 bases, with 3 bases between the two germline ends. From germline, CDR1 is SGHDT and CDR2 YYEEEE. The CDR3 length is 14 residues. The CDR3 is CASSFGSGANVLTF. CDR3 nucleotides: TGTGCCAGCAGCTTCGGCTCTGGGGCCAACGTCCTGACTTTC.

The V and J genes are TRBV11-2 and TRBJ2-2, with 9 bases matching TRBD2. V trimming: 5 bases; J trimming: 4 bases; junction bases outside the gene matches: 5. The CDR3 extends over 15 amino acids. Germline V gives CDR1 SGHAT, CDR2 FQNNGV. The CDR3 DNA reads as TGTGCCAGCAGCAATAGCGGGAGAGTCACCGGGGAGCTGTTTTTT. Encoded protein: CASSNSGRVTGELFF.

The chain employs TRBV3-1 and TRBJ1-1, with TRBD1 as a possible D gene (6 bases). Germline lookup yields CDR1 LGHDT and CDR2 YNNKEL (reference sequence). V shed 6 bases and J shed 0 bases, with 8 bases lying between them. The CDR3 runs to 13 residues. CDR3 residues: CASSYRVNTEAFF. The DNA of the CDR3 is TGTGCCAGCAGTTACAGGGTGAACACTGAAGCTTTCTTT. The complete variable domain, with remaining parts taken from reference TRBV3-1 and TRBJ1-1, reads DTAVSQTPKYLVTQMGNDKSIKCEQNLGHDTMYWYKQDSKKFLKIMFSYNNKELIINETVPNRFSPKSPDKAHLNLHINSLELGDSAVYFCASSYRVNTEAFFGQGTRLTVV.

Many counts were recorded for this clonotype. This chain's CDR3 is CASSPLGGEGYNEQFF. CDR3 in DNA: TGTGCCAGCAGCCCCTTAGGGGGAGAAGGGTACAATGAGCAGTTCTTC. V is TRBV5-6 and J is TRBJ2-1, with D perhaps TRBD1 (6 bases). Germline CDR1 reads SGHDT; CDR2 reads YYEEEE. The CDR3 has 16 residues. V dropped 4 bases and J dropped 4 bases, with 18 bases sitting between them.

The CDR3 sequence is CASSLTSDNSPLHF. In nucleotides, the CDR3 is TGTGCCAGCAGTTTGACTTCGGATAATTCACCCCTCCACTTT. The rearrangement uses TRBV12-3 or TRBV12-4 and TRBJ1-6; D is undetermined. Trimming took 3 bases from V and 5 from J, leaving 8 bases between them. The CDR3 has 14 residues.

This clonotype appeared many times. The V gene is TRBV5-4, the J gene TRBJ2-5; the D call may be TRBD1 or TRBD2 (6 bases each). Germline CDR1 is SGHNT and CDR2 is YYREEE (reference sequence). CDR3 size: 14 residues. V was cut by 3 bases and J by 5 bases, with 14 bases left in between. CDR3 DNA sequence: TGTGCCAGCAGCTCCGAGGGGGGTTGGGAGACCCAGTACTTC. Translating gives CASSSEGGWETQYF.